This passage covers 13 T cell receptor beta chains from one sample sequenced in a study of beta chain features in type 1 diabetes. Since all of the isolated RNA was reverse transcribed, expressed TCRB transcripts were what got sequenced. The protocol was immunoSEQ multiplex PCR, while the TCRdb copy is restricted to in-frame clones and leaves out a portion. The table includes 400,000 to 550,000 clones, more than 9.5% detected once. Sequencing was done on a sample of naive CD4+ T cells from blood. Receptors were obtained from a woman aged 18-30 years in good health.

V is TRBV7-2 and J is TRBJ2-5, with 7 nucleotides matching TRBD1. After removal of 5 bases from V and 5 bases from J, the junction contained 8 bases not matched to a gene. This CDR3 has 14 amino acids. Germline CDR1 SGHTA, CDR2 FQGNSA. The CDR3 DNA is TGTGCCAGCAGCCGAAAGGGGGCCGGGGAGACCCAGTACTTC. It translates to CASSRKGAGETQYF. Combining the CDR3 with reference TRBV7-2 and TRBJ2-5 gives the whole variable domain GAGVSQSPSNKVTEKGKDVELRCDPISGHTALYWYRQSLGQGLEFLIYFQGNSAPDKSGLPSDRFSAERTGGSVSTLTIQRTQQEDSAVYLCASSRKGAGETQYFGPGTRLLVL.

At least ten counts were recorded for this clone. V usage is TRBV14 and J usage is TRBJ2-1; no firm D call. Looked up from germline, CDR1 is SGHDN and CDR2 is FVKESK. This CDR3 spans 15 amino acids. V lost 0 bases to trimming and J lost 8 bases, with 14 bases between them. For the CDR3, the DNA is TGTGCCAGCAGCCAAGAAAATGATGGCCGCTATGAGCAGTTCTTC. Encoded protein: CASSQENDGRYEQFF.

The J gene is TRBJ1-4, the V gene TRBV7-2, with a tentative D call TRBD1 (6 bases). Trimming removed 2 bases from V and 10 bases from J, with 17 bases in between. This CDR3 is 15 amino acids long. CDR1 SGHTA and CDR2 FQGNSA come from the germline V gene. CDR3 loop: CASSLSAQKGGKLFF. In DNA form, the CDR3 reads TGTGCCAGCAGCTTATCGGCCCAGAAGGGGGGAAAACTGTTTTTT.

This clone was picked up a small number of times. CDR3 sequence (DNA): TGTGCCAGCAGTCTAGACCGGGTACAAGGAGGCTACACCTTC. Its translation is CASSLDRVQGGYTF. The chain has TRBV7-2 and TRBJ1-2; D is uncertain. The CDR3 contains 14 residues. The V gene's germline CDR1 is SGHTA and CDR2 FQGNSA. V was clipped by 6 bases and J by 8 bases, with 19 bases between them.

This clone was counted only a few times. The chain combines TRBV14 with TRBJ2-6; tentative D call: TRBD1 (5 bases). The CDR3 contains 16 residues. With 2 bases removed from V and 2 bases from J, the gap between germline ends came to 10 bases. Germline CDR1 reads SGHDN; CDR2 reads FVKESK. Written as DNA, the CDR3 is TGTGCCAGCAGCCAACTTCAGGGCGCTGGGGCCAACGTCCTGACTTTC. Translation: CASSQLQGAGANVLTF.

This clone was counted only a few times. This rearrangement joins TRBV27 to TRBJ2-7, with TRBD1 identical over 10 bases. The junction had 2 bases not matched to a gene; V was cut back by 5 bases and J by 4 bases. The CDR3 consists of 13 residues. The germline V gene has CDR1 MNHEY and CDR2 SMNVEV (reference sequence). This CDR3 is CASSDRGRYEQYF. The CDR3 DNA reads TGTGCCAGCAGTGACAGGGGGCGATACGAGCAGTACTTC.

This clone was counted only a few times. The chain is built from TRBV7-9 and TRBJ2-7, with D perhaps matching TRBD1 (6 bases). The CDR3 is 16 residues long. Trimming shortened V by 0 bases and J by 3 bases, and 15 bases separated the two germline ends. CDR1 and CDR2 (germline): SEHNR, FQNEAQ (reference sequence). The CDR3 spells CASSLAGTPEVYEQYF. CDR3 nucleotides: TGTGCCAGCAGCTTAGCAGGGACACCGGAGGTCTACGAGCAGTACTTC.

This rearrangement joins TRBV15 to TRBJ1-4; D is perhaps TRBD1 (5 bases). The CDR3 is made up of 13 amino acids. Between the trimmed V and J ends, which lost 4 bases and 10 bases, there was a span of 13 bases. The germline gives CDR1 LNHNV, CDR2 YYDKDF (reference sequence). CDR3 in DNA: TGTGCCACCAGCACCGATTTGGGGCGAAAACTGTTTTTT. Its translation is CATSTDLGRKLFF. The full variable domain, its missing parts supplied by reference TRBV15 and TRBJ1-4, is DAMVIQNPRYQVTQFGKPVTLSCSQTLNHNVMYWYQQKSSQAPKLLFHYYDKDFNNEADTPDNFQSRRPNTSFCFLDIRSPGLGDTAMYLCATSTDLGRKLFFGSGTQLSVL.

J is TRBJ1-1 and V is TRBV30; no definite D call. V dropped 3 bases and J dropped 1 base, with 12 bases sitting between them. CDR3 length equals 14 residues. Looked up from germline, CDR1 is GTSNPN and CDR2 is SVGIG (reference sequence). The CDR3 loop is CAWSRPNGNTEAFF. The CDR3 DNA is TGTGCCTGGAGCCGGCCGAACGGGAACACTGAAGCTTTCTTT. The whole variable domain, remainder taken from reference TRBV30 and TRBJ1-1, is SQTIHQWPATLVQPVGSPLSLECTVEGTSNPNLYWYRQAAGRGLQLLFYSVGIGQISSEVPQNLSASRPQDRQFILSSKKLLLSDSGFYLCAWSRPNGNTEAFFGQGTRLTVV.

This clone has only a few counts. The J gene is TRBJ2-3, the V gene TRBV5-1; perhaps TRBD2 as D (6 bases). This CDR3 has 16 amino acids. Per the germline V gene, CDR1 is SGHRS and CDR2 is YFSETQ. Trimming took off 0 bases at V and 4 bases at J, with 15 bases between the two ends. The CDR3 coding sequence is TGCGCCAGCAGCTTGGCCTCCCCCGGGAGAGCAGATACGCAGTATTTT. Translated, it gives CASSLASPGRADTQYF.

V and J are TRBV9 and TRBJ2-5, with D perhaps TRBD1 (6 bases). This CDR3 is 13 amino acids long. Germline V gives CDR1 SGDLS, CDR2 YYNGEE. Trimming stripped 3 bases from V and 5 bases from J, with 11 bases between. The CDR3 spells CASSARGGETQYF. The CDR3 DNA reads TGTGCCAGCAGCGCTAGAGGGGGTGAGACCCAGTACTTC.

This chain joins TRBV7-9 and TRBJ2-1; 7 nucleotides line up with TRBD1. Germline CDR1 and CDR2: SEHNR and FQNEAQ (reference sequence). The CDR3 extends over 16 amino acids. V shed 0 bases, J shed 0 bases, and the junction held 2 bases outside the gene matches. The CDR3 bases are TGTGCCAGCAGCTTAGCCGGGGACAGCTCCTACAATGAGCAGTTCTTC. Translating it yields CASSLAGDSSYNEQFF.

This clone was seen a handful of times. The rearrangement uses TRBV7-2 and TRBJ2-7; perhaps TRBD2 as D (6 bases). Per germline, CDR1 SGHTA and CDR2 FQGNSA. V lost 0 bases, J lost 12 bases, and 12 bases lay in between. The length of the CDR3 is 12 residues. The CDR3 protein is CASSLAGGRRYF. In DNA, the CDR3 is TGTGCCAGCAGCTTAGCGGGGGGACGCAGGTACTTC.